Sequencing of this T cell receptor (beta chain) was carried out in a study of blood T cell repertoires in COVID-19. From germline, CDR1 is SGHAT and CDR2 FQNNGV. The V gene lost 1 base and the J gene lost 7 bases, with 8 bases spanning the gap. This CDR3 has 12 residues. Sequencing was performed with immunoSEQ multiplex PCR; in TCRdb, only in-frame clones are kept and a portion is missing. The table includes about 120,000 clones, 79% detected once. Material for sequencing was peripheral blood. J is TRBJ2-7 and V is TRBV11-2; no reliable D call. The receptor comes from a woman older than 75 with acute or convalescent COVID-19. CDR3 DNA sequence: TGTGCCAGCAGCTTAGGTCTCGGTGAGCAGTACTTC. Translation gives CASSLGLGEQYF.